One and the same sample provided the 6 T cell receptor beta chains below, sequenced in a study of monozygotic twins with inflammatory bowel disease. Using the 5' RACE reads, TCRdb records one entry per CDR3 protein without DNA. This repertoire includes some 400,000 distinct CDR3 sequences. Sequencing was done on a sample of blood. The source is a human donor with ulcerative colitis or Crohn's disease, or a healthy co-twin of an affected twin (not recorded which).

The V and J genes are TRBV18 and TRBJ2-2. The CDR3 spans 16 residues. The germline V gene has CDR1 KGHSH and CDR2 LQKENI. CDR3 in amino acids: CASSPTAGRDTGELFF.

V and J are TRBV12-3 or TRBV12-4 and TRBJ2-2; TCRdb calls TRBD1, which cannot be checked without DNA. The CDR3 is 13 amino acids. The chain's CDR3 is CASSYGAAGELFF.

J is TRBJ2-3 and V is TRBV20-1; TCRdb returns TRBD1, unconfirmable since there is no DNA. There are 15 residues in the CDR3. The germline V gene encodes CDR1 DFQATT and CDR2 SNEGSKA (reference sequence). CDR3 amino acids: CSAKGRTGGRDTQYF.

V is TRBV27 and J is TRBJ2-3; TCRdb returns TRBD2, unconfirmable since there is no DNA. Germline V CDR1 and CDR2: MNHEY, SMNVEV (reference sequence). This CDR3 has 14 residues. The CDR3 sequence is CASSWRVGTDTQYF.

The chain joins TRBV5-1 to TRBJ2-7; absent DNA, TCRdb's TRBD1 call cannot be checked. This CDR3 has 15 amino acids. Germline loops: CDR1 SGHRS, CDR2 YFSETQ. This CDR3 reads CASTTGQEPPYEQYF. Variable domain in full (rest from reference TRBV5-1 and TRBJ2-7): KAGVTQTPRYLIKTRGQQVTLSCSPISGHRSVSWYQQTPGQGLQFLFEYFSETQRNKGNFPGRFSGRQFSNSRSEMNVSTLELGDSALYLCASTTGQEPPYEQYFGPGTRLTVT.

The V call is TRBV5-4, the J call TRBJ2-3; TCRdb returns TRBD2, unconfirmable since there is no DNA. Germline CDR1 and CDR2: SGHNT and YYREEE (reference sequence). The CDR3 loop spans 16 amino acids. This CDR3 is CASSTGLAGATDTQYF.